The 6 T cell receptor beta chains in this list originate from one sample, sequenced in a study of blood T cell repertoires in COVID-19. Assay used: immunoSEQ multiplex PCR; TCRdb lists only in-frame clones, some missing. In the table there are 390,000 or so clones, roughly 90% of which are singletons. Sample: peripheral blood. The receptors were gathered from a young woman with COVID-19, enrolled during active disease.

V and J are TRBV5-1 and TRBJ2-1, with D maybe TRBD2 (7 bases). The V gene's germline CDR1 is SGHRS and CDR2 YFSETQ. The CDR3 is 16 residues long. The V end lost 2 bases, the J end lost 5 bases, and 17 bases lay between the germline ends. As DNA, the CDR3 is TGCGCCAGCAGCTTCGGGGGGCACGGTCCCGACAATGAGCAGTTCTTC. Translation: CASSFGGHGPDNEQFF. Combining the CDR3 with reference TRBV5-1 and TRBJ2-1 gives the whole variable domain KAGVTQTPRYLIKTRGQQVTLSCSPISGHRSVSWYQQTPGQGLQFLFEYFSETQRNKGNFPGRFSGRQFSNSRSEMNVSTLELGDSALYLCASSFGGHGPDNEQFFGPGTRLTVL.

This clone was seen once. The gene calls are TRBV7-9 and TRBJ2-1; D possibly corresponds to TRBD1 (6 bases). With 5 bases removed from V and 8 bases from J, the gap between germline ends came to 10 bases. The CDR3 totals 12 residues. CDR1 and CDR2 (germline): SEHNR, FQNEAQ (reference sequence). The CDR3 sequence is CASSPGADEQFF. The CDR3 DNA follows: TGTGCCAGCAGCCCAGGGGCGGATGAGCAGTTCTTC.

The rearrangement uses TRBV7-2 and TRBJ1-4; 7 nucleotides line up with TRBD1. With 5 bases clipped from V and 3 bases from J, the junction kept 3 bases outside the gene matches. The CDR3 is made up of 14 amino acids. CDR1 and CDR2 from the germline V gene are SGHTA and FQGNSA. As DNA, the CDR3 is TGTGCCAGCAGCGACAGGGTAGCTAATGAAAAACTGTTTTTT. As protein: CASSDRVANEKLFF.

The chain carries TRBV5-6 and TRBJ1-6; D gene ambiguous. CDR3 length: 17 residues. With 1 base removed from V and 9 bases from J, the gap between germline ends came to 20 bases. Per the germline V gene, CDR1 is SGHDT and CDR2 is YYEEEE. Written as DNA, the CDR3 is TGTGCCAGCAGCTTGTATGTATCGGGGTTCATCTCTTCACCCCTCCACTTT. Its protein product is CASSLYVSGFISSPLHF.

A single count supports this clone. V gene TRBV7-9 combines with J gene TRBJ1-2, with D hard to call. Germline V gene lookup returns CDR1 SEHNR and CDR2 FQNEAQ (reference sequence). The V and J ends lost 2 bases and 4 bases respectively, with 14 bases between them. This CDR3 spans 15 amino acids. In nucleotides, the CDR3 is TGTGCCAGCAGCTTAACGGGAGGGTCACCCTATGGCTACACCTTC. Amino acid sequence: CASSLTGGSPYGYTF.

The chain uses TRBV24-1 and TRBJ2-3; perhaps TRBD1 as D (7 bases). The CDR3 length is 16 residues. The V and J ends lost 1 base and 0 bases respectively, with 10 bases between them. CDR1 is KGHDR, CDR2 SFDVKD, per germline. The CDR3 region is CATSDFRGVSTDTQYF. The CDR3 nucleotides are TGTGCCACCAGTGATTTCAGGGGGGTGAGCACAGATACGCAGTATTTT.